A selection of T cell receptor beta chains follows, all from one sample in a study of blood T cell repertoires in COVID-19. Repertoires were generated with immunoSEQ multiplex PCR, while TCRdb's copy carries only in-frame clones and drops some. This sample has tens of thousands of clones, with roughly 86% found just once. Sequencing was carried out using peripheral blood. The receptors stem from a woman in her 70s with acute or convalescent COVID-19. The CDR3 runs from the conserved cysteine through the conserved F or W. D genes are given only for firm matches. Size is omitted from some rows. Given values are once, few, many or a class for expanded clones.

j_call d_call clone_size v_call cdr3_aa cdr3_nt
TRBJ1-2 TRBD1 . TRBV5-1 CASSGGTDPGTF TGCGCCAGCAGCGGGGGGACAGACCCTGGCACCTTC
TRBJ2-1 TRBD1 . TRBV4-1 CASSQEARGWAEQFF TGCGCCAGCAGCCAAGAAGCCAGGGGGTGGGCTGAGCAGTTCTTC
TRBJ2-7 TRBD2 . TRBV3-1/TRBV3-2 CASSQEWGGGYSYEQYF TGTGCCAGCAGCCAAGAATGGGGCGGGGGTTACTCCTACGAGCAGTACTTC
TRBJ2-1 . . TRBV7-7 CASSLDLEGEQFF TGTGCTAGCAGCTTAGACCTAGAGGGTGAGCAGTTCTTC
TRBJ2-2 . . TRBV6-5 CASKVSGTGELFF TGTGCCAGCAAAGTCTCAGGGACCGGGGAGCTGTTTTTT
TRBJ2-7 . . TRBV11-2 CASSLEGGYYEQYF TGTGCCAGCAGCTTAGAAGGAGGATACTACGAGCAGTACTTC
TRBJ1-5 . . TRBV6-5 CASRLRLNQPQHF TGTGCCAGCAGGTTACGACTTAATCAGCCCCAGCATTTT
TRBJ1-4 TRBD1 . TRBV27 CASSLILPTLRDRGSNEKLFF TGTGCCAGCAGTTTAATCCTACCGACACTCCGGGACAGGGGAAGTAATGAAAAACTGTTTTTT
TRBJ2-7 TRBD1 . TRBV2 CARGGQGTGEQYF TGTGCCAGGGGGGGACAGGGGACGGGCGAGCAGTACTTC
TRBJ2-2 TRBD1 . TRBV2 CASSPTGVNTGELFF TGTGCCAGCAGTCCGACAGGGGTTAACACCGGGGAGCTGTTTTTT
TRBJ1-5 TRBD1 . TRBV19 CASSPRTGSRGVQPQHF TGTGCCAGTAGTCCCCGGACAGGGTCTCGGGGGGTTCAGCCCCAGCATTTT
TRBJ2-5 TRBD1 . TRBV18 CASSPSTGALQETQYF TGTGCCAGCTCACCATCGACAGGGGCCCTACAAGAGACCCAGTACTTC
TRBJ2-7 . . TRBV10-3 CAISRGFTDEQYF TGTGCCATCAGCAGGGGCTTTACGGACGAGCAGTACTTC
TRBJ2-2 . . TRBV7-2 CASSLGPSPITGELFF TGTGCCAGCAGCTTAGGCCCGTCCCCTATAACCGGGGAGCTGTTTTTT
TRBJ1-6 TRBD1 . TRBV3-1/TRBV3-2 CASSQGQGRAPLHF TGTGCCAGCAGCCAAGGACAGGGTCGGGCACCCCTCCACTTT
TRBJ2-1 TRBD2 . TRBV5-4 CASSLYWEGYNEQFF TGTGCCAGCAGCTTGTACTGGGAGGGGTACAATGAGCAGTTCTTC
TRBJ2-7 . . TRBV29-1 CSVGRGTKDEQYF TGCAGCGTTGGACGGGGGACCAAGGATGAGCAGTACTTC
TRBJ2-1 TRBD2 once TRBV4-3 CASSQEGRGDYNEQFF TGCGCCAGCAGCCAAGAGGGGCGGGGGGACTACAATGAGCAGTTCTTC
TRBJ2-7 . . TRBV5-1 CASSLVALRDTSYEQYF TGCGCCAGCAGCTTGGTCGCTCTCCGGGACACTTCGTACGAGCAGTACTTC
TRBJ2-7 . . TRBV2 CASSGDANEQYF TGTGCCAGCAGTGGAGATGCAAACGAGCAGTACTTC
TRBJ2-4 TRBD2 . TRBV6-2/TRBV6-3 CASSYSKRNGGGIGGNIQYF TGTGCCAGCAGTTACTCGAAAAGGAACGGCGGGGGTATAGGAGGGAACATTCAGTACTTC
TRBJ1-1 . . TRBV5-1 CASSLGAAGTEAFF TGCGCCAGCAGCTTAGGTGCGGCGGGCACTGAAGCTTTCTTT
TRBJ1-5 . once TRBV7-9 CASSLVLAGQPQHF TGTGCCAGCAGCTTAGTCCTTGCAGGTCAGCCCCAGCATTTT
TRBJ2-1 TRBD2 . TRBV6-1 CASSGLAGGRPSEQFF TGTGCCAGCAGTGGACTAGCGGGAGGGAGACCTTCTGAGCAGTTCTTC
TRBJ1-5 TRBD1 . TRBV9 CASSSGQGQPQHF TGTGCCAGCAGCTCAGGACAGGGTCAGCCCCAGCATTTT
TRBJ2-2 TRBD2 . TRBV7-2 CASSLGVAGEVGELFF TGTGCCAGCAGCTTAGGTGTAGCGGGAGAGGTCGGGGAGCTGTTTTTT
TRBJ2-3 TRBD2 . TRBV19 CASSIGGRWDTQYF TGTGCCAGTAGTATAGGCGGGAGATGGGATACGCAGTATTTT
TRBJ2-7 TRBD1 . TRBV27 CATRLDRVSYEQYF TGTGCCACCCGACTTGACAGGGTGTCCTACGAGCAGTACTTC
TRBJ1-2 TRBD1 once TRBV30 CAWKVQGASTNYGYTF TGTGCCTGGAAAGTGCAGGGGGCATCCACTAACTATGGCTACACCTTC
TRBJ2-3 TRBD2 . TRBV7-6 CASSLSASGSTDTQYF TGTGCCAGCAGCCTGTCTGCTAGCGGGAGCACAGATACGCAGTATTTT
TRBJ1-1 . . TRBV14 CASSQNMNTEAFF TGTGCCAGCAGCCAAAACATGAACACTGAAGCTTTCTTT
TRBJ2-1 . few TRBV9 CASSPGQTSYNEQFF TGTGCCAGCAGCCCAGGACAAACCTCCTACAATGAGCAGTTCTTC
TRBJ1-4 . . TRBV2 CASRVVSEKLFF TGTGCCAGCAGGGTAGTTTCCGAAAAACTGTTTTTT
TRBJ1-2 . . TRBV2 CASSEAERFGYTF TGTGCCAGCAGTGAGGCGGAAAGGTTCGGCTACACCTTC
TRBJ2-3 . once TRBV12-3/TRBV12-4 CATAQVVDTQYF TGTGCCACCGCACAGGTAGTGGATACGCAGTATTTT
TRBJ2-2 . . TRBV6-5 CASSRPGRGGGELFF TGTGCCAGCAGCCGCCCGGGCCGAGGGGGCGGGGAGCTGTTTTTT
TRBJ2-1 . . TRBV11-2 CASSVTYNEQFF TGTGCCAGCAGCGTCACCTACAATGAGCAGTTCTTC
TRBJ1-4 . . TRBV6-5 CASSRTEKLFF TGTGCCAGCAGCCGGACAGAAAAACTGTTTTTT
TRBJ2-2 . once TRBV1 CTSSQDLGRGTGELFF TGCACCAGCAGCCAAGATTTAGGAAGGGGGACCGGGGAGCTGTTTTTT
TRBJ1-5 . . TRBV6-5 CASSYSGGNQPQHF TGTGCCAGCAGTTACTCGGGGGGGAATCAGCCCCAGCATTTT
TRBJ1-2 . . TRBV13 CASSLRVFYGYTF TGTGCCAGCAGCTTACGGGTGTTTTATGGCTACACCTTC
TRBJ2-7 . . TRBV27 CASPRAGGVSEQYF TGTGCCAGCCCGCGAGCAGGAGGTGTCTCCGAGCAGTACTTC
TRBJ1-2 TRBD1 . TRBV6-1 CASSEEGTGLYGYTF TGTGCCAGCAGTGAAGAAGGGACAGGGTTGTATGGCTACACCTTC
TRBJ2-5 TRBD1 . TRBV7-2 CASSLDRGRETQYF TGTGCCAGCAGCTTGGACAGGGGGCGAGAGACCCAGTACTTC
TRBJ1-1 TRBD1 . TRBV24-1 CATGDRGRSTEAFF TGTGCCACCGGGGACAGGGGAAGGTCCACTGAAGCTTTCTTT